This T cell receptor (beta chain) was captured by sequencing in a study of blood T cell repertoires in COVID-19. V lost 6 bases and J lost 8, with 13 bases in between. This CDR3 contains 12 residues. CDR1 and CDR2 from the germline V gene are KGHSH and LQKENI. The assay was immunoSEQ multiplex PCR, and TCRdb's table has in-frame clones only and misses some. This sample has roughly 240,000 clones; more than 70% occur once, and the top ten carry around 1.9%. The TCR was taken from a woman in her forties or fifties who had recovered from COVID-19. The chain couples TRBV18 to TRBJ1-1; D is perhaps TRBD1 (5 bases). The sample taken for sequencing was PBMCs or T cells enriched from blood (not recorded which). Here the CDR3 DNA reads TGTGCCAGCTCCCCAGGACGACAGGAAGCTTTCTTT. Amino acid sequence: CASSPGRQEAFF.